This TCR beta chain is from a study of blood T cell repertoires in COVID-19. Enrolment of Seattle patients took place during active infection, and they were followed longitudinally. Clones were sequenced by immunoSEQ multiplex PCR, and TCRdb holds only the in-frame ones, with some missing. The repertoire holds fewer than 300,000 clones, approximately 90% seen once, with about 2% in the top ten. Trimming took 6 bases from V and 2 from J, leaving 14 bases between them. Germline V lookup: CDR1 MDHEN, CDR2 SYDVKM. The CDR3 covers 14 residues. This sequence originates from a woman aged 25 to 39 with COVID-19, enrolled during active disease. What was sequenced was peripheral blood. This chain connects TRBV28 to TRBJ2-7; a possible D gene is TRBD2 (5 bases). The DNA of the CDR3 is TGTGCCAGCAGAGGGCTAGCCTTCACCTACGAGCAGTACTTC. Translated: CASRGLAFTYEQYF.